The entry below describes one T cell receptor (beta chain). Its specific antigen is unknown. One base away there is no much larger clone; base qualities are not given. The record originates from a study of radiation and T cells in renal cell carcinoma (TCRdb year 2020). Notes on the research overall: The samples were obtained from a clinical trial, where primary renal cell carcinomas were treated with 15 Gy stereotactic body radiation therapy and then removed by nephrectomy 4 weeks afterward. TCR beta sequencing covered over 50 samples in total, comprising some 25 tumors and 27 peripheral blood samples. Across all 50 or so samples, 3,800,000 or so unique CDR3 nucleotide sequences encoding some 3,000,000 unique CDR3 amino acid sequences were identified. Overall study results and their limits: Because pretreatment tumor biopsies were not available, the study could not determine whether clonotypes were already present within the tumor at baseline. With a single-armed trial design, the study had no way to address how radiation dose or scheduling affects the TCR repertoire. Top tumor clonotypes rose in blood from baseline to 2 weeks post-radiation, then contracted by 4 weeks, suggesting transient expansion of tumor-resident clones. Tracking of blood repertoire dynamics stopped at approximately 4 weeks after treatment, with no follow-up past that point.

The meaning of the sample's time point label: baseline pretreatment blood. Per the publication, the treatment or condition label means: 15 Gy SBRT to primary tumor, nephrectomy 4 weeks later. To track tumor-enriched clonotypes, serial peripheral blood was sampled from radiation-treated patients at baseline and at 2 weeks and 4 weeks after SBRT. All patients had renal cell carcinoma with clear cell pathology. The QIAamp DNA Blood Mini Kit (Qiagen) was used to prepare genomic DNA for TCR sequencing. The analyses included just those samples that passed every quality control check. CDR1 and CDR2 (SGHRS, YFSETQ) derive from the germline V gene. For this chain, trimming is 4 bases at the V end and 6 bases at the J end, and the number of junction bases without a gene match is 6. The CDR3, cysteine through phenylalanine, is 13 amino acids long. Just the 39-base CDR3 DNA is kept, in frame starting at base 1.

The immunoSEQ kit was used, according to the manufacturer's recommendations, to generate TCR beta libraries from genomic DNA. Library preparation used a first multiplex PCR with proprietary primers, then a second PCR adding unique barcodes, with bead cleanups after each round. A kit-provided positive control reaction and a negative control reaction were included in every sample batch. The final libraries underwent checking on an Agilent 4200 TapeStation D1000 ScreenTape, volumetric pooling, and quantification by qPCR. An Illumina NextSeq500 fitted with a MidOutput 150-cycle cartridge performed the sequencing, running 156 Read1 cycles and 15 Index1 cycles with the kit's custom primers. The pooled library was loaded at about 1 pM, with an approximately 20% PhiX control spiked in. In the original analysis: Vendor-processed data were analyzed in R, with a clonotype defined as all T cells sharing the same CDR3 nucleotide sequence. In the clone abundance analyses, frequencies were normalized to the 10,000 most abundant clones in each sample. Public T cell clones, which averaged fewer than five per sample, were excluded before analysis. Tumor-enriched clonotypes and baseline blood-enriched clonotypes were defined as those with an abundance difference of at least 32-fold between compartments. A beta-binomial differential abundance model was applied to find clonotypes that expanded or contracted between blood time points. The Baroni-Urbani and Buser coefficient was used to measure tumor-blood repertoire similarity, and groups were compared with two-tailed Wilcoxon tests in R. Here the immuneACCESS table is served through TCRdb, limited to in-frame sequences with V and J called. Missing clones are a known gap in these copies; in checked studies unresolved V genes cover under half, and the rest lacks a known reason. Clone size and the V and J calls come from that table; the DNA yielded D and trimming. Present in this sample are around 160,000 clones, about 87% of which were seen just once. Clones ranked in the top ten supply around 4.4% of the sample.

Sequencing was performed on blood, taken from a patient whose treatment included radiotherapy and nephrectomy. The TCR sequence derives from a woman aged 70-85 years with renal cell carcinoma. This chain is built from TRBV5-1 and TRBJ2-5, and 7 junctional nucleotides match TRBD1. The nucleotide sequence is given as TGCGCCAGCAGCCTCCCGGGACAGCAGACCCAGTACTTC. This yields the protein CASSLPGQQTQYF.